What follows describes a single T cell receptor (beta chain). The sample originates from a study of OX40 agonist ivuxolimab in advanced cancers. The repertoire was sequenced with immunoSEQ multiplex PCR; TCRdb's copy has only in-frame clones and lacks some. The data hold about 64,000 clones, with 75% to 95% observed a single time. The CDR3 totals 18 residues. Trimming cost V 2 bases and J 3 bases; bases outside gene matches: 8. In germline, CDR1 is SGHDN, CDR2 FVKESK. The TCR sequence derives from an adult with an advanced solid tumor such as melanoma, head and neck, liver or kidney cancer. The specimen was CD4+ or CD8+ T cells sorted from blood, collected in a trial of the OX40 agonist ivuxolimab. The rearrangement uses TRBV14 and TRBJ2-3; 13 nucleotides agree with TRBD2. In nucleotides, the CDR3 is TGTGCCAGCAGCCAACGGACTAGCGGGAGAATCACGACAGATACGCAGTATTTT. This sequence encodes CASSQRTSGRITTDTQYF. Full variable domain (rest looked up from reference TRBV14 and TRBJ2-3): EAGVTQFPSHSVIEKGQTVTLRCDPISGHDNLYWYRRVMGKEIKFLLHFVKESKQDESGMPNNRFLAERTGGTYSTLKVQPAELEDSGVYFCASSQRTSGRITTDTQYFGPGTRLTVL.